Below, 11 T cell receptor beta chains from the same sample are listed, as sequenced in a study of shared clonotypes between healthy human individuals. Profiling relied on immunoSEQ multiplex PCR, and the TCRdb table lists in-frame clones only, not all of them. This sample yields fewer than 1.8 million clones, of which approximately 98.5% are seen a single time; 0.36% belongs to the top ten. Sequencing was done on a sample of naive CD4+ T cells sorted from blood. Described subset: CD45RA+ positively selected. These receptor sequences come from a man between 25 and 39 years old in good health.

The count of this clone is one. CDR3 amino acids: CASITRLVGEQFF. As DNA, the CDR3 is TGTGCCAGCATTACACGACTAGTGGGCGAGCAGTTCTTC. The rearrangement links TRBV2 to TRBJ2-1, with D perhaps matching TRBD2 (6 bases). The CDR3 totals 13 residues. From germline, CDR1 is SNHLY and CDR2 FYNNEI. V lost 7 bases to trimming and J lost 10 bases, with 17 bases between them.

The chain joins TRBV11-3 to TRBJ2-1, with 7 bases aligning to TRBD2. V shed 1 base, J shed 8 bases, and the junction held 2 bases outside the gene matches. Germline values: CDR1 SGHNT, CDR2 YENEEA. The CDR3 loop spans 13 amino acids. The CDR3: CASSLGGSYEQFF. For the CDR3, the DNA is TGTGCCAGCAGCTTAGGCGGGAGCTATGAGCAGTTCTTC.

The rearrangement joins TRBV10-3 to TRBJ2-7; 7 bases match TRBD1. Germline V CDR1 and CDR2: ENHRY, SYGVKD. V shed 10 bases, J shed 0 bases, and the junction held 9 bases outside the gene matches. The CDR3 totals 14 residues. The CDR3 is CASGITGASYEQYF. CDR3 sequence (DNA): TGTGCCAGCGGTATTACAGGGGCCTCCTACGAGCAGTACTTC.

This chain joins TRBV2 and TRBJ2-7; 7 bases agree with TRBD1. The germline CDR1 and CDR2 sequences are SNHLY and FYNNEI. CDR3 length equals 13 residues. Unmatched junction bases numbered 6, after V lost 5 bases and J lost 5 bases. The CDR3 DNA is TGTGCCAGCAGTCCCTACAGGGGCAACGAGCAGTACTTC. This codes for CASSPYRGNEQYF.

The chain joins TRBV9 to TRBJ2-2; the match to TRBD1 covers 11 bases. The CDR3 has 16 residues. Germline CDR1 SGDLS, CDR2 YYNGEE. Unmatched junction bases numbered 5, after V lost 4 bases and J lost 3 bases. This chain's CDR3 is CASSSPGQGDTGELFF. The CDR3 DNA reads TGTGCCAGCAGCTCTCCGGGACAGGGGGACACCGGGGAGCTGTTTTTT.

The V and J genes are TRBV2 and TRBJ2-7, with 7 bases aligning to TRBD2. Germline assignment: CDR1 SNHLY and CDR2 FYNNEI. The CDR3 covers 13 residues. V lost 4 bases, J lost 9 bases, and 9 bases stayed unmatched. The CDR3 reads CASSASGTESQYF. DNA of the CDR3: TGTGCCAGCAGTGCGAGCGGGACGGAATCGCAGTACTTC.

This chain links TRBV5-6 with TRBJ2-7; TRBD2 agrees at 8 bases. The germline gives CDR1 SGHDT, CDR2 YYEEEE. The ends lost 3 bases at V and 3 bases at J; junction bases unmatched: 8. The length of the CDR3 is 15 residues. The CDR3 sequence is CASSSLPGTSYEQYF. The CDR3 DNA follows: TGTGCCAGCAGCTCCCTCCCCGGGACTAGCTACGAGCAGTACTTC. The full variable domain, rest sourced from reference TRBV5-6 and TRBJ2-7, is DAGVTQSPTHLIKTRGQQVTLRCSPKSGHDTVSWYQQALGQGPQFIFQYYEEEERQRGNFPDRFSGHQFPNYSSELNVNALLLGDSALYLCASSSLPGTSYEQYFGPGTRLTVT.

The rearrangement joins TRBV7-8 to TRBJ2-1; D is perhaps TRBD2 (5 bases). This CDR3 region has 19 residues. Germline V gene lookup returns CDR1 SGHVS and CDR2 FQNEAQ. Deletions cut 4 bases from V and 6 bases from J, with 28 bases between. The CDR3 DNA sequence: TGTGCCAGCAGCTGGCGAGATCGGGGTAGCTCCTATTTAGGCAATGAGCAGTTCTTC. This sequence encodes CASSWRDRGSSYLGNEQFF.

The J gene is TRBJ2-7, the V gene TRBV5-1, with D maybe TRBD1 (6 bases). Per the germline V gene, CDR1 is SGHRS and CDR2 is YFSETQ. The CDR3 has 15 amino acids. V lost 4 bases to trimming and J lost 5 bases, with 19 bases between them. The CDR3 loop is CASSLGLRGEDEQYF. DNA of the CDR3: TGCGCCAGCAGCCTTGGACTCAGGGGAGAGGACGAGCAGTACTTC.

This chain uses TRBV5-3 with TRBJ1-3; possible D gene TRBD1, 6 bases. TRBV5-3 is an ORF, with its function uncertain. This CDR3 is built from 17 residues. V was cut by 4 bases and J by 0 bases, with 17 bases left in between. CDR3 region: CARSGGGRRISGNTIYF. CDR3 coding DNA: TGTGCCAGAAGCGGTGGGGGCAGAAGAATCTCTGGAAACACCATATATTTT.

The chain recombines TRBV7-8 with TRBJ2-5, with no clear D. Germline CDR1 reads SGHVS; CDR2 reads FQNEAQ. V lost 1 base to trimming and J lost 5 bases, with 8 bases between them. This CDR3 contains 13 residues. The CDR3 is CASSLVVLETQYF. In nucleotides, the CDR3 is TGTGCCAGCAGCTTAGTGGTGCTTGAGACCCAGTACTTC.